This is a list of T cell receptor beta chains from one sample in a study of breast tumors, draining lymph nodes, adjacent tissues. From the multiplex PCR reads, TCRdb called clonotypes with MiXCR, one entry per CDR3 protein. This sample has about 270,000 distinct CDR3 sequences, with about 30% found just once. Sequenced input: axillary lymph node tissue. These receptors were obtained from a female donor with breast cancer. Some clones in this sample may be carry-over from other donors' samples. CDR3s include the opening cysteine and the closing phenylalanine or tryptophan.

V gene: TRBV3-1; CDR3 protein: CASSAGLAVDNEQFF
V gene: TRBV5-6; CDR3 protein: CASSPMTGTRETQYF
V gene: TRBV5-1; CDR3 protein: CASSVGIMARTDTQYF
V gene: TRBV10-1; CDR3 protein: CASSFNLAALYPNTEAFF
V gene: TRBV15; CDR3 protein: CATSTRTPTSETQYF
V gene: TRBV7-9; CDR3 protein: CASSLSQGVNTGELFF
V gene: TRBV6-5; CDR3 protein: CASSCRGLTSYEQYF
V gene: TRBV5-8; CDR3 protein: CASSPQGGRPQETQYF
V gene: TRBV5-4; CDR3 protein: CASSNRDTARGGWSYEQYF
V gene: TRBV20-1; CDR3 protein: CSARSGQGAPGRSNQPQHF
V gene: TRBV11-1; CDR3 protein: CASRAGRSGDWDNEQFF
V gene: TRBV11-2; CDR3 protein: CASSTQGARELFF
V gene: TRBV25-1; CDR3 protein: CASSDGRARKETQYF
V gene: TRBV12-3/TRBV12-4; CDR3 protein: CASRQTGAYNTEAFF
V gene: TRBV10-3; CDR3 protein: CAISESTGNQPQHF
V gene: TRBV4-2; CDR3 protein: CASSQASTSVDEQYF
V gene: TRBV2; CDR3 protein: CASNKGGSNQPQHF
V gene: TRBV12-3/TRBV12-4; CDR3 protein: CASSFGGGNTIYF
V gene: TRBV18; CDR3 protein: CASSPALAGGETQYF
V gene: TRBV29-1; CDR3 protein: CSVEKWTPSSYGQYF
V gene: TRBV4-1; CDR3 protein: CASSQGDSRGNYGYTF
V gene: TRBV20-1; CDR3 protein: CSVQTGGTDTQYF
V gene: TRBV4-1; CDR3 protein: CASSRRSGRSTDTQYF
V gene: TRBV9; CDR3 protein: CASSGPGTARNGYTF
V gene: TRBV27; CDR3 protein: CASSLSSRYQETQYF
V gene: TRBV5-8; CDR3 protein: CASSPGLAGGIEQYF
V gene: TRBV18; CDR3 protein: CGSSPPGLSGNTIYF
V gene: TRBV7-2; CDR3 protein: CASSLGRGRNQPQHF
V gene: TRBV28; CDR3 protein: CASTRGGWAYGYTF
V gene: TRBV12-3/TRBV12-4; CDR3 protein: CASSAGRTAEKLFF
V gene: TRBV14; CDR3 protein: CASSQAPTGTYEQYF
V gene: TRBV19; CDR3 protein: CASSWADMNTEAFF
V gene: TRBV6-5; CDR3 protein: CASIVPGTYEQYF
V gene: TRBV20-1; CDR3 protein: CSAGTRGGTSTDTQYF
V gene: TRBV5-1; CDR3 protein: CASSQTTSGPTDTQYF